What follows are 25 T cell receptor beta chains derived from one specimen sequenced in a study of monozygotic twins with inflammatory bowel disease. TCRdb processed the 5' RACE reads again and assigns one entry to each CDR3 protein, with no DNA. Seen in this sample are approximately 420,000 distinct CDR3 sequences; the ten most common clones hold 2.4%. Sequencing was carried out using blood. These receptors originate from a human donor with ulcerative colitis or Crohn's disease, or a healthy co-twin of an affected twin (not recorded which).

The rearrangement links TRBV7-2 to TRBJ1-5; as DNA is missing, the TRBD1 call by TCRdb cannot be tested. The CDR3 totals 15 residues. CDR1 and CDR2 (germline): SGHTA, FQGNSA. The CDR3 reads CASSLVPGQGVPQHF.

The V call is TRBV12-3 or TRBV12-4, the J call TRBJ2-3; the TCRdb call, TRBD2, lacks DNA for checking. CDR3 size: 17 residues. The chain's CDR3 is CASSPGLPRGGTDTQYF.

V usage is TRBV9 and J usage is TRBJ2-7; the TCRdb call, TRBD1, lacks DNA for checking. Germline assignment: CDR1 SGDLS and CDR2 YYNGEE. This CDR3 comprises 16 residues. This chain's CDR3 is CASSPQADRVINEQYF.

The rearrangement links TRBV6-1 to TRBJ1-6. CDR1 is MNHNS and CDR2 is SASEGT in the germline V gene. The CDR3 contains 14 residues. The CDR3 is CASSPIPGGSPLHF.

The chain employs TRBV6-5 and TRBJ2-2. Germline lookup yields CDR1 MNHEY and CDR2 SVGAGI. CDR3 length: 14 amino acids. CDR3 region: CASSYDSGTGELFF.

The chain links TRBV3-1 to TRBJ2-1; TCRdb picks TRBD2, but there is no DNA to check that call. CDR1 is LGHDT and CDR2 is YNNKEL in the germline V gene (reference sequence). This CDR3 is 16 amino acids long. The CDR3: CASSQVSGLAGAEQFF.

V usage is TRBV4-1 and J usage is TRBJ1-1. CDR1 is MGHRA, CDR2 YSYEKL, per germline. The CDR3 spans 16 residues. Here the CDR3 reads CASSQEVNTVNTEAFF.

The V and J genes are TRBV25-1 and TRBJ2-1; TCRdb's D call of TRBD2 is untestable without DNA. Germline values: CDR1 MGHDK, CDR2 SYGVNS. The CDR3 runs to 14 residues. The CDR3 region is CASSDRNSPNEQFF.

J is TRBJ2-7 and V is TRBV5-1; as DNA is missing, the TRBD1 call by TCRdb cannot be tested. There are 15 residues in the CDR3. Germline lookup yields CDR1 SGHRS and CDR2 YFSETQ. The CDR3 is CASSSGGQPVYEQYF.

The V gene is TRBV29-1, the J gene TRBJ1-4. The CDR3 is 14 amino acids. Germline loops: CDR1 SQVTM, CDR2 ANQGSEA. The CDR3 spells CSVDRRAQGEKLFF. The complete variable domain, with remaining parts taken from reference TRBV29-1 and TRBJ1-4, reads SAVISQKPSRDICQRGTSLTIQCQVDSQVTMMFWYRQQPGQSLTLIATANQGSEATYESGFVIDKFPISRPNLTFSTLTVSNMSPEDSSIYLCSVDRRAQGEKLFFGSGTQLSVL.

The rearrangement links TRBV5-1 to TRBJ2-1; TCRdb's D call, TRBD2, is unchecked because there is no DNA. Looked up from germline, CDR1 is SGHRS and CDR2 is YFSETQ. The CDR3 is 16 amino acids. The CDR3 spells CASSLAASGGVNEQFF. The entire variable domain, with the rest obtained from reference TRBV5-1 and TRBJ2-1, is as follows: KAGVTQTPRYLIKTRGQQVTLSCSPISGHRSVSWYQQTPGQGLQFLFEYFSETQRNKGNFPGRFSGRQFSNSRSEMNVSTLELGDSALYLCASSLAASGGVNEQFFGPGTRLTVL.

The chain employs TRBV12-3 or TRBV12-4 and TRBJ2-6. CDR3 length: 15 residues. CDR3 sequence reads: CASSLRTSGANVLTF.

The chain joins TRBV24-1 to TRBJ2-1; the TCRdb D gene call, TRBD1, has no DNA to confirm it. Per germline, CDR1 KGHDR and CDR2 SFDVKD. CDR3 length: 18 residues. The CDR3 here is CATSPVVPTGISYNEQFF.

V is TRBV10-3 and J is TRBJ1-2. This CDR3 contains 18 residues. CDR1 is ENHRY and CDR2 is SYGVKD in the germline V gene. CDR3 loop: CAISESRRQANINYGYTF.

The rearrangement joins TRBV12-3 or TRBV12-4 to TRBJ2-7; the TCRdb D gene call, TRBD1, has no DNA to confirm it. There are 12 residues in the CDR3. CDR3 amino acids: CASSSVAREQYF.

The chain joins TRBV5-1 to TRBJ1-6; TCRdb's D gene call, TRBD1, goes unchecked for lack of DNA. This CDR3 contains 15 residues. Germline CDR1 SGHRS, CDR2 YFSETQ. The CDR3 spells CASSQGQGADSPLHF. The complete variable domain, with remaining parts taken from reference TRBV5-1 and TRBJ1-6, reads KAGVTQTPRYLIKTRGQQVTLSCSPISGHRSVSWYQQTPGQGLQFLFEYFSETQRNKGNFPGRFSGRQFSNSRSEMNVSTLELGDSALYLCASSQGQGADSPLHFGNGTRLTVT.

This rearrangement joins TRBV11-2 to TRBJ2-1; lacking DNA, the TRBD2 call made by TCRdb goes unchecked. The length of the CDR3 is 18 residues. Per the germline V gene, CDR1 is SGHAT and CDR2 is FQNNGV. This chain's CDR3 is CASSGLTHRVAVGPVQFF. The whole variable domain, remainder taken from reference TRBV11-2 and TRBJ2-1, is EAGVAQSPRYKIIEKRQSVAFWCNPISGHATLYWYQQILGQGPKLLIQFQNNGVVDDSQLPKDRFSAERLKGVDSTLKIQPAKLEDSAVYLCASSGLTHRVAVGPVQFFGPGTRLTVL.

The chain uses TRBV20-1 and TRBJ1-5; checking the TCRdb D call of TRBD1 is not possible without DNA. The CDR3 has 13 residues. Looked up from germline, CDR1 is DFQATT and CDR2 is SNEGSKA (reference sequence). This chain's CDR3 is CSAPDRVGGPQHF.

This chain connects TRBV29-1 to TRBJ1-1. Germline V gene lookup returns CDR1 SQVTM and CDR2 ANQGSEA. The CDR3 totals 11 residues. The CDR3: CSAGLNTEAFF. Filled out from reference TRBV29-1 and TRBJ1-1, the complete variable domain reads SAVISQKPSRDICQRGTSLTIQCQVDSQVTMMFWYRQQPGQSLTLIATANQGSEATYESGFVIDKFPISRPNLTFSTLTVSNMSPEDSSIYLCSAGLNTEAFFGQGTRLTVV.

CDR3: CASSLSLGQGLNEQFF. This sequence joins TRBV27 and TRBJ2-1; TCRdb's D gene call, TRBD1, goes unchecked for lack of DNA. CDR3 size: 16 residues. Germline loops: CDR1 MNHEY, CDR2 SMNVEV (reference sequence).

The chain combines TRBV29-1 with TRBJ2-7; the TCRdb D gene call, TRBD2, has no DNA to confirm it. The CDR3 is made up of 15 amino acids. Germline CDR1 is SQVTM and CDR2 is ANQGSEA. The CDR3 is CSVDAGHTDLYEQYF.

The genes are TRBV2 and TRBJ2-1; TCRdb gives TRBD1 as the D gene, but with no DNA this cannot be confirmed. Germline CDR1 SNHLY, CDR2 FYNNEI. The CDR3 totals 18 residues. The CDR3 protein is CASWRGAGDTSSYNEQFF.

The CDR3 here is CASSPPGLHEETQYF. This rearrangement joins TRBV12-3 or TRBV12-4 to TRBJ2-5; with no DNA, the TCRdb D assignment of TRBD2 cannot be verified. This CDR3 comprises 15 residues.

CDR3: CASSPSPSLRGRGVDTQYF. The chain has TRBV27 and TRBJ2-3; the D call of TRBD2 rests on TCRdb alone, since no DNA is present to check it. CDR1 and CDR2 (germline): MNHEY, SMNVEV (reference sequence). CDR3 size: 19 residues.

The chain is built from TRBV27 and TRBJ2-7; TCRdb lists TRBD1, though no DNA is available to test this call. The CDR3 has 17 amino acids. The germline CDR1 and CDR2 sequences are MNHEY and SMNVEV (reference sequence). CDR3 residues: CASSFLGQIGVSYEQYF.